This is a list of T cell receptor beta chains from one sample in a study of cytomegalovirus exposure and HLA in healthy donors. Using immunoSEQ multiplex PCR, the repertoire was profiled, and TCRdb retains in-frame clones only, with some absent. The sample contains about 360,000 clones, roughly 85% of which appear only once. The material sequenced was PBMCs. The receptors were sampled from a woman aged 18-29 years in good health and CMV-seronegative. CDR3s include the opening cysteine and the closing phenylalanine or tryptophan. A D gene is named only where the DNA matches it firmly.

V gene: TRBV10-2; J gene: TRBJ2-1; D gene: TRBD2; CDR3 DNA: TGCGCCAGCAGTGAGCGGGGGGGCCTTTTAGGTGAGCAGTTCTTC; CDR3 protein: CASSERGGLLGEQFF
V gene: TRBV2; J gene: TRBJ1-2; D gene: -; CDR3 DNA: TGTGCCAGCAGTGCGTTCCAGGGGTCTAACTATGGCTACACCTTC; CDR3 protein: CASSAFQGSNYGYTF
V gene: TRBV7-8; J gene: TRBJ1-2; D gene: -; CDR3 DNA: TGTGCCAGCACCAAATCAGGGGCTAACTATGGCTACACCTTC; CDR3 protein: CASTKSGANYGYTF
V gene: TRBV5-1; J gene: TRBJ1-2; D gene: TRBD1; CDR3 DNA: TGCGCCAGCAGCGGTTGGGACAGGGGGCGTTACGGCTACACCTTC; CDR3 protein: CASSGWDRGRYGYTF
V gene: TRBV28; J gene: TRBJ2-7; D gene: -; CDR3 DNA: TGTGCCAGCAGCCACAAGATTTACGAGCAGTACTTC; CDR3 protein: CASSHKIYEQYF
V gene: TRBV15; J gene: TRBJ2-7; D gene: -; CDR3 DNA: TGTGCCACCAGGCCCAGACCGAGGGTCGACGAGCAGTACTTC; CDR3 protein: CATRPRPRVDEQYF
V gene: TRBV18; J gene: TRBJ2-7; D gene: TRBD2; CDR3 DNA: TGTGCCAGCTCACCACTCCCCGCGGGGGGCGCGCCCTACGAGCAGTACTTC; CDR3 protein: CASSPLPAGGAPYEQYF
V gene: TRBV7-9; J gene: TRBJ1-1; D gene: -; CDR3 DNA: TGTGCCAGCAGCCCCAGTGGGGGGGCTGAAGCTTTCTTT; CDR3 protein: CASSPSGGAEAFF
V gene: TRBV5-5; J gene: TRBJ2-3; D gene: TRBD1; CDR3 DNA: TGTGCCAGCAGCCCGACAGGGTCCACAGATACGCAGTATTTT; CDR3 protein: CASSPTGSTDTQYF
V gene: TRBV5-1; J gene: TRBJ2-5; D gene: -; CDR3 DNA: TGCGCCAGCAAAGATTATGGCACGCCTCTCCAAGAGACCCAGTACTTC; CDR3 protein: CASKDYGTPLQETQYF
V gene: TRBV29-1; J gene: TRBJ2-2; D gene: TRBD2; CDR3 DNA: TGCAGCGTTTCTAGCGGTGGGTCCGGGGAGCTGTTTTTT; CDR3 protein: CSVSSGGSGELFF
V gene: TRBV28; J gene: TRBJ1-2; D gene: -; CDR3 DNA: TGTGCCAGCAGCTTCGGGACATCGAACTATGGCTACACCTTC; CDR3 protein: CASSFGTSNYGYTF
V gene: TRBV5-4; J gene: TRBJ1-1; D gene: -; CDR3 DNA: TGTGCCAGCAGCTTGAGGAACGGGGCAGGGGACACTGAAGCTTTCTTT; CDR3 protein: CASSLRNGAGDTEAFF